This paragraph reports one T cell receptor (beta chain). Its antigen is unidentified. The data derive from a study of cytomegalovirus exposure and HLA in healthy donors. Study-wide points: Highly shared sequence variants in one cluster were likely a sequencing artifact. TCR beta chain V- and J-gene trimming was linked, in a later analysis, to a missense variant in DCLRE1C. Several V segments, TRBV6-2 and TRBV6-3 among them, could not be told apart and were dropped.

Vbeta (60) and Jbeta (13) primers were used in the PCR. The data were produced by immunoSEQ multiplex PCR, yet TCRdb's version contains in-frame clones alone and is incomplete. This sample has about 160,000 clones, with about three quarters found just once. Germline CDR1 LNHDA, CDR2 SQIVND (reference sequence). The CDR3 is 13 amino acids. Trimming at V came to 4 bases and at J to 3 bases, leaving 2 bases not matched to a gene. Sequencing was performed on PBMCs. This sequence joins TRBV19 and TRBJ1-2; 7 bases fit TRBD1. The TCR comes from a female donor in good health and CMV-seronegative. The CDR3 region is CASSRDSHYGYTF. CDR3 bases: TGTGCCAGTAGTAGGGACAGTCACTATGGCTACACCTTC. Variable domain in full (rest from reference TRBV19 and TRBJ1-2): DGGITQSPKYLFRKEGQNVTLSCEQNLNHDAMYWYRQDPGQGLRLIYYSQIVNDFQKGDIAEGYSVSREKKESFPLTVTSAQKNPTAFYLCASSRDSHYGYTFGSGTRLTVV.